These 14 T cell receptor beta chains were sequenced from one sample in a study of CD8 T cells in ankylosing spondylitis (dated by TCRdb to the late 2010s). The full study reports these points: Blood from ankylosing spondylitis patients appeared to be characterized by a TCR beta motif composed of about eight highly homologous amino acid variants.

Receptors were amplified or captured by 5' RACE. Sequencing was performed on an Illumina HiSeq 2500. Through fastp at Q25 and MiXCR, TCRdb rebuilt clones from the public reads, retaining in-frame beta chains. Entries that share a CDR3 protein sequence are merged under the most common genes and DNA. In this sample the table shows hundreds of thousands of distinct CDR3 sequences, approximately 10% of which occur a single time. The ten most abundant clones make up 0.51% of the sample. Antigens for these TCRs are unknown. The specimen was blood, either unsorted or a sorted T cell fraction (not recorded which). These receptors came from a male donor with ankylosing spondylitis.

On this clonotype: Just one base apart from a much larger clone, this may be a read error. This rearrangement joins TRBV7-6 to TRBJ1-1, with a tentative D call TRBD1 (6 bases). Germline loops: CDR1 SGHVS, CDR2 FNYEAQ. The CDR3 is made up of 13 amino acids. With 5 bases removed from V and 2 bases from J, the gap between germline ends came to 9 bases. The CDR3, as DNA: TGTGCCAGCAGCGCGGACAGCAACACTGAAGCTTTCTTT. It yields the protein CASSADSNTEAFF.

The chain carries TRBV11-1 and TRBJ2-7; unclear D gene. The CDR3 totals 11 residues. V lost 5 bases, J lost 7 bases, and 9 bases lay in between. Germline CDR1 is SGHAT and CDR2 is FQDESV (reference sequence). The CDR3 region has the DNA TGTGCCAGCAGCCAGACCCCTGAGCAGTACTTC. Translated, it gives CASSQTPEQYF.

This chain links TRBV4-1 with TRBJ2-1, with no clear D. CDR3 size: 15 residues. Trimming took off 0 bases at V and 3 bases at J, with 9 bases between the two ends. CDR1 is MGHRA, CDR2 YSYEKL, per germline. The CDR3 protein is CASSQDPRLYNEQFF. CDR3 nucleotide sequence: TGCGCCAGCAGCCAAGATCCCAGGCTCTACAATGAGCAGTTCTTC.

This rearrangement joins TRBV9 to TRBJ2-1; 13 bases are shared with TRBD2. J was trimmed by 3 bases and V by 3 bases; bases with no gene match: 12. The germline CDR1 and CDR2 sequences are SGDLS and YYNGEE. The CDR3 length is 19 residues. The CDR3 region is CASSANRLAGGPNYNEQFF. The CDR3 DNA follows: TGTGCCAGCAGCGCGAACCGACTAGCGGGGGGCCCCAACTACAATGAGCAGTTCTTC.

CDR3: CASSPTSVSETQYF. The DNA of the CDR3 is TGTGCCAGCTCACCCACGTCAGTAAGTGAGACCCAGTACTTC. The chain joins TRBV18 to TRBJ2-5; D unresolved. The CDR3 loop spans 14 amino acids. The V gene's germline CDR1 is KGHSH and CDR2 LQKENI. V lost 3 bases, J lost 5 bases, and 13 bases lay in between.

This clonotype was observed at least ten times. The CDR3 DNA follows: TGTGCCAGCAGTTCTACAGTGCGGGTTGCTGAAGCTTTCTTT. Protein: CASSSTVRVAEAFF. V is TRBV12-3 or TRBV12-4 and J is TRBJ1-1, with D uncertain. The CDR3 totals 14 residues. Trimming stripped 4 bases from V and 6 bases from J, with 15 bases between.

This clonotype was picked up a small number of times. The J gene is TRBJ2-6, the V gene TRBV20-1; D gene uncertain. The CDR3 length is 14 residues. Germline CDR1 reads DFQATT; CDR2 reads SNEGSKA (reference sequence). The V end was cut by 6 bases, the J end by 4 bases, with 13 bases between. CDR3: CSAIEGSGANVLTF. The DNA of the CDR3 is TGCAGTGCCATAGAAGGATCAGGGGCCAACGTCCTGACTTTC.

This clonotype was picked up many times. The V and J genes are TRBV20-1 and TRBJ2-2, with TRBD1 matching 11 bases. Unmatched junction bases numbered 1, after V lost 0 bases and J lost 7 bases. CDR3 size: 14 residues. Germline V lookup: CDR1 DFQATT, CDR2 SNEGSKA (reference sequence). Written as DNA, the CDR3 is TGCAGTGCTAGAGAAGGGACAGGGGGCGGGGAGCTGTTTTTT. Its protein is CSAREGTGGGELFF.

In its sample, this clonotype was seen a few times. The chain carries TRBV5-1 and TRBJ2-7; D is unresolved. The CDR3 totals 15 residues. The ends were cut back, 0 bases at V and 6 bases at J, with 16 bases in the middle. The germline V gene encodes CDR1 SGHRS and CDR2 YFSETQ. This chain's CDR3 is CASSLVWLEDGEQYF. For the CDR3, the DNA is TGCGCCAGCAGCTTGGTGTGGCTAGAAGACGGCGAGCAGTACTTC. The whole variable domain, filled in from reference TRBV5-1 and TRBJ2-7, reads KAGVTQTPRYLIKTRGQQVTLSCSPISGHRSVSWYQQTPGQGLQFLFEYFSETQRNKGNFPGRFSGRQFSNSRSEMNVSTLELGDSALYLCASSLVWLEDGEQYFGPGTRLTVT.

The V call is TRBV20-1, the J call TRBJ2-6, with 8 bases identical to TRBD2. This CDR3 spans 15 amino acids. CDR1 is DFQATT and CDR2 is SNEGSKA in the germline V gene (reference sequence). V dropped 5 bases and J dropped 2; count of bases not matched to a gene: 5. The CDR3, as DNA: TGCAGTGCTGGTGGACTAGCTGCTGGGGCCAACGTCCTGACTTTC. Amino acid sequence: CSAGGLAAGANVLTF.

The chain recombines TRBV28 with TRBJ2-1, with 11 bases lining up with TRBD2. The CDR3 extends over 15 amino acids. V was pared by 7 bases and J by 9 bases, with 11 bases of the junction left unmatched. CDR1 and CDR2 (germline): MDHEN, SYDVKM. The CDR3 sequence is CASIDSGRAFGEQFF. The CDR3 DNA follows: TGTGCCAGCATCGATAGCGGGAGGGCCTTCGGTGAGCAGTTCTTC.

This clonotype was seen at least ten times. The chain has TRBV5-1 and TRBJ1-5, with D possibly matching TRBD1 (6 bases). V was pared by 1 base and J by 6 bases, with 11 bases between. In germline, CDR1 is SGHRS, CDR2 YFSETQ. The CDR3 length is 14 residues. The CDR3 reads CASSLSGAGQPQHF. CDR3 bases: TGCGCCAGCAGCTTGTCAGGGGCGGGTCAGCCCCAGCATTTT.

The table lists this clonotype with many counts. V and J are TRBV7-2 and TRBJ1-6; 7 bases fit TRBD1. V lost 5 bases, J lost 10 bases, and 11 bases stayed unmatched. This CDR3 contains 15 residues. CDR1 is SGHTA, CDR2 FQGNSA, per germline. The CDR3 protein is CASSLVGGAESPLHF. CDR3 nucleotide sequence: TGTGCCAGCAGCCTAGTAGGGGGCGCGGAGTCACCCCTCCACTTT.

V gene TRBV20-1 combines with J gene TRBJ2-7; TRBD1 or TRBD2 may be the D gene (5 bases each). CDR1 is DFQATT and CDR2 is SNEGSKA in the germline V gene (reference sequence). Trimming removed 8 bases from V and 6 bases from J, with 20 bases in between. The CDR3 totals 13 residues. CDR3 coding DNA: TGCAGTCAAGGGGCAGGGACCTCAATCGAGCAGTACTTC. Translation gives CSQGAGTSIEQYF.